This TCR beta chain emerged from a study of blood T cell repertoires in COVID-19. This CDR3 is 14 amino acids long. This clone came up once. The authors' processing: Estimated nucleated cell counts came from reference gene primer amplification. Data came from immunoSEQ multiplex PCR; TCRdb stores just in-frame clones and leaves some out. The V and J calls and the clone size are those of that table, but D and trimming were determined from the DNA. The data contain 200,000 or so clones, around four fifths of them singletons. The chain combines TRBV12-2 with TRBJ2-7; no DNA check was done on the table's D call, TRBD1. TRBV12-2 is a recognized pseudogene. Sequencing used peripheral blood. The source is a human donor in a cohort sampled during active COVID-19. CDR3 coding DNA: TGTGCAAGTCGCTTAGTCTTGGCAATTTACGAGCAGTACGTC. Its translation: CASRLVLAIYEQYV.